This T cell receptor (beta chain) was captured by sequencing in a study of shared clonotypes between healthy human individuals. In the study overall: Samples came from a couple of female and three male donors aged 18 to 49. Regarding the study as a whole: When compared with the clonotypes that were shared by all four sorted-subset donors, the non-shared clonotypes turned out to have lower generation probabilities.

CDR3 length equals 15 residues. Losses at the gene ends were 3 bases for V and 6 bases for J; bases not matched to a gene: 8. Germline loops: CDR1 SGHTA, CDR2 FQGNSA. TCRdb's table, derived via immunoSEQ multiplex PCR, lists solely in-frame clones and lacks some. This table has more than 1.2 million clones, approximately 98.5% appearing once. Comment on this clone: The antigen is undetermined.

Sequencing was performed on naive CD4+ T cells sorted from blood. Subset reported: CD45RA+ positively selected. The chain links TRBV7-2 to TRBJ2-3, with 8 bases lining up with TRBD2. The clonotype comes from a man younger than 45 in good health. The CDR3 loop is CASSFDSGSGDTQYF. In DNA form, the CDR3 reads TGTGCCAGCAGCTTTGACAGCGGGAGTGGCGATACGCAGTATTTT. The full variable domain, its missing parts supplied by reference TRBV7-2 and TRBJ2-3, is GAGVSQSPSNKVTEKGKDVELRCDPISGHTALYWYRQSLGQGLEFLIYFQGNSAPDKSGLPSDRFSAERTGGSVSTLTIQRTQQEDSAVYLCASSFDSGSGDTQYFGPGTRLTVL.